This record covers a single TCR beta chain. Its antigen is unknown. No much larger clone is present one base from it, and per-base qualities are unavailable. Via the germline V gene, CDR1 is MGHRA and CDR2 YSYEKL. Measured from the cysteine to the phenylalanine, the CDR3 is 16 residues long. The retained sequence is limited to the CDR3, 48 bases, with the frame set at the first base. V is clipped by 0 bases and J by 9 bases, and the sequence between their germline boundaries is 15 bases long. These data originate in a study of blood T cell repertoires in COVID-19 (dated by TCRdb to about 2020). With respect to the entire study: Samples from collaborators originated in the United States, Italy and Spain and spanned both the acute and convalescent phases of COVID-19. The prospective study material was composed of cDNA or gDNA derived from T cells, B-cell-depleted T cells, or PBMCs. Subjects who had been exposed to COVID-19, were actively infected with it, or had recovered from it provided the deeply sampled blood TCRbeta repertoires that made up the dataset. The repertoires were released in a freely available public database intended as a resource for research on the immune response to SARS-CoV-2. Samples came from the ongoing ImmuneRACE study (first 160 participants) plus 1,254 subjects from 6 global collaborators. The sample metadata nearly always contained a de-identified subject ID, COVID-19 status, age in years and sex. Where HLA class I and class II types were available, the types were taken from metadata supplied by the sample provider, not from assay-based typing. On the study overall, not on this receptor specifically: How much clinical and demographic metadata was included differed by source and by participant, and the metadata was provided uncurated.

The collaborating institutions used their own protocols to collect whole blood in K2EDTA tubes. For TCRbeta analysis, collaborator samples were shipped as frozen whole blood, as isolated PBMCs, or as DNA extracted from either sample type. TCRbeta CDR3 regions were amplified from genomic DNA using the immunoSEQ Assay, a bias-controlled multiplex PCR. The original pipeline was this. The number of nucleated cells in each sample was estimated from the amplification of reference gene primers within the assay. To quantify the absolute abundance of each unique TCRbeta CDR3 rearrangement, sequence reads were collapsed and filtered. For each sample, productive Simpson clonality was calculated by taking the square root of Simpson's diversity index across productive rearrangements. TCRdb provides this immuneACCESS table in a form limited to in-frame rearrangements. Some clones are lacking; in checked studies, under half of them reflect an unresolved V gene, and why the rest are absent is not known. Clone size and the V and J calls come from that table; the DNA yielded D and trimming. Across this sample there are 7,500 to 8,500 clones, with more than 60% seen only once. The ten largest clonotypes hold 17% of the sample.

Sequencing input: peripheral blood. This clonotype was obtained from a human donor in a cohort sampled during active COVID-19. Rearrangement joined TRBV4-1 to TRBJ1-6; the D gene is possibly TRBD1, with 5 bases matching. DNA sequence: TGCGCCAGCAGCCAAGATTCGGGGGGGTTTGGTTCACCCCTCCACTTT. It is translated as CASSQDSGGFGSPLHF.